What follows is one T cell receptor beta chain and its context. Trimming at V came to 0 bases and at J to 5 bases, leaving 1 base not matched to a gene. The V gene's germline CDR1 is SGHRS and CDR2 YFSETQ. The CDR3 is 15 amino acids. The method was immunoSEQ multiplex PCR; TCRdb's version includes in-frame clones alone and lacks a portion of them. There are about 160,000 clones in the sample; around nine tenths occur only once, and approximately 12% lies in the top ten. This entry is derived from a study of control samples from healthy donors and cancer patients. The source of this sequence is a man aged 25-45 years in good health. This chain joins TRBV5-1 and TRBJ2-1; 11 nucleotides match TRBD2. The sequenced sample was blood. CDR3 nucleotide sequence: TGCGCCAGCAGCTTGGCTAGCGGGGGGCACAATGAGCAGTTCTTC. This codes for CASSLASGGHNEQFF.